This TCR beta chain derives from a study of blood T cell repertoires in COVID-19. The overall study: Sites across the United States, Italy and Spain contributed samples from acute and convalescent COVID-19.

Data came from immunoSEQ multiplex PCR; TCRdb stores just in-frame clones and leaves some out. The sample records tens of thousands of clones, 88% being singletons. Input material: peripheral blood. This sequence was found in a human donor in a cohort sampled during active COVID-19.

For the CDR3, the DNA is TGTGCCAGCAGCTCCCTAGCGGGGTTGGGTGATGAGCAGTTCTTC. Residues: CASSSLAGLGDEQFF. The chain carries TRBV5-4 and TRBJ2-1; 9 positions agree with TRBD2. V lost 3 bases to trimming and J lost 8 bases; unmatched junction nucleotides: 9. The CDR3 contains 15 residues. In germline, CDR1 is SGHNT, CDR2 YYREEE (reference sequence).